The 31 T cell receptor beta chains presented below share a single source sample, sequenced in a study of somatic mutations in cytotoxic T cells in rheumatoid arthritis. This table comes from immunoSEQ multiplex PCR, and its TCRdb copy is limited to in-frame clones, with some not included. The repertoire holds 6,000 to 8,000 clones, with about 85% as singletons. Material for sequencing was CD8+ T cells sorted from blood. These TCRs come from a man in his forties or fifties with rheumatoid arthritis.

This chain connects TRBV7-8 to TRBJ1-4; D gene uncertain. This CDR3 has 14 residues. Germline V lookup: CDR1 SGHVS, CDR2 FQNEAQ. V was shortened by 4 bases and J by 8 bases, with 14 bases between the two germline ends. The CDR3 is CASSSDGRREKLFF. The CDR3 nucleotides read TGTGCCAGCAGCTCGGACGGCCGGAGGGAAAAACTGTTTTTT.

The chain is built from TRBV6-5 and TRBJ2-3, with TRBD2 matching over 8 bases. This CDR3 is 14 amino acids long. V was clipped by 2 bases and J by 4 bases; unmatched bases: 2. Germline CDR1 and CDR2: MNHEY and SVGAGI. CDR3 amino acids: CASSYAGGPDTQYF. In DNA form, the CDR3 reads TGTGCCAGCAGTTACGCGGGGGGCCCAGATACGCAGTATTTT.

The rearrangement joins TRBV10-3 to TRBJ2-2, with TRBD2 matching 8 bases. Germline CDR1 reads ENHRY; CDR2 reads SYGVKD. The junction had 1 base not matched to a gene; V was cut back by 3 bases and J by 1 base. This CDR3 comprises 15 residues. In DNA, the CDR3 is TGTGCCATCAGTGATAGCGGGGTGAACACCGGGGAGCTGTTTTTT. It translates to CAISDSGVNTGELFF.

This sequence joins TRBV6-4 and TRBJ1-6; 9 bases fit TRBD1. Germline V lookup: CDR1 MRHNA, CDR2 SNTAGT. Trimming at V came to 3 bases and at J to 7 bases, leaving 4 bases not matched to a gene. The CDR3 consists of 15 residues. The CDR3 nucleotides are TGTGCCAGCAGTGAGGTTGGGACAGGGAATTCACCCCTCCACTTT. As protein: CASSEVGTGNSPLHF.

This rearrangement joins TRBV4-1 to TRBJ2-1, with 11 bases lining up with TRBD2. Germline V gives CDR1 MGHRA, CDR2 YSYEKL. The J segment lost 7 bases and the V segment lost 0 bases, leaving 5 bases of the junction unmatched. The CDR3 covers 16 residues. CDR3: CASSQDRTSGGNEQFF. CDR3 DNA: TGCGCCAGCAGCCAAGATCGTACTAGCGGGGGTAATGAGCAGTTCTTC.

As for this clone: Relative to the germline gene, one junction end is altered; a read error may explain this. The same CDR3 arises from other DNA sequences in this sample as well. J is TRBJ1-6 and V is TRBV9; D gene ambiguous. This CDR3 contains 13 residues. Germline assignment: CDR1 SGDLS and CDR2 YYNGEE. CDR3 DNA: TGTGCCAGCAGCGATGAGATAAATTCCCCCCTCCACTTT. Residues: CASSDEINSPLHF.

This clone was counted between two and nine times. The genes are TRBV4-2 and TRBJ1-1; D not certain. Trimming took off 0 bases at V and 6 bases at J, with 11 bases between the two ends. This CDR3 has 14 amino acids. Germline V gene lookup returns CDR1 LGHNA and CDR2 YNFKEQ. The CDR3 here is CASSQEEGTAEAFF. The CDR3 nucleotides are TGTGCCAGCAGCCAAGAGGAGGGAACAGCTGAAGCTTTCTTT.

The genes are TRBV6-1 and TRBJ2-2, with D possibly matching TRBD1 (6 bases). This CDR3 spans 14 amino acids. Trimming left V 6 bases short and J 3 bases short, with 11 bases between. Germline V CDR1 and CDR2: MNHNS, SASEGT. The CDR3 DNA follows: TGTGCCAGCAGCCACAGGGAGTACACCGGGGAGCTGTTTTTT. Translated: CASSHREYTGELFF.

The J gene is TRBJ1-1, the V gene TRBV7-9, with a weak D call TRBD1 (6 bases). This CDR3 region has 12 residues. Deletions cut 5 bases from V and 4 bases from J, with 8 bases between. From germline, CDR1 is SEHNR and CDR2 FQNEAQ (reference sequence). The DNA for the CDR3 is TGTGCCAGCAGCCAAGGGGGCACTGAAGCTTTCTTT. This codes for CASSQGGTEAFF.

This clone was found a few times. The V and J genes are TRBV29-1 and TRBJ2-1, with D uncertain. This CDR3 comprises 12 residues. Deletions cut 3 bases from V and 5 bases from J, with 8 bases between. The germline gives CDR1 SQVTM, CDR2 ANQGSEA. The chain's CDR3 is CSVEWRDNEQFF. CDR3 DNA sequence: TGCAGCGTTGAGTGGAGAGACAATGAGCAGTTCTTC.

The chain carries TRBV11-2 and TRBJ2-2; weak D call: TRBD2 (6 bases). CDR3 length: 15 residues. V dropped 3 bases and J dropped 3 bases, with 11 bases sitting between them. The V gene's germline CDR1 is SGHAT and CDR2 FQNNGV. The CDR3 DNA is TGTGCCAGCAGCTTTAATACGGGGGACACCGGGGAGCTGTTTTTT. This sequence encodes CASSFNTGDTGELFF.

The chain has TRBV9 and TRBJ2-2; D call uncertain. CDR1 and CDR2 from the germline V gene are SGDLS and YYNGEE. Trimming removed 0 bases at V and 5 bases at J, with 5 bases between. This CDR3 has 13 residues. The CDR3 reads CASSVVETGELFF. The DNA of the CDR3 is TGTGCCAGCAGCGTAGTGGAGACCGGGGAGCTGTTTTTT.

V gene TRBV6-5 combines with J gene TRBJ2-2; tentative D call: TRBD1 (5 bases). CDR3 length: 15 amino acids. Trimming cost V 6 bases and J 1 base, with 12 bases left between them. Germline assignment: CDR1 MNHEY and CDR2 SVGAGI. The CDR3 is CASSPGWENTGELFF. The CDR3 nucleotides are TGTGCCAGCAGCCCAGGGTGGGAGAACACCGGGGAGCTGTTTTTT.

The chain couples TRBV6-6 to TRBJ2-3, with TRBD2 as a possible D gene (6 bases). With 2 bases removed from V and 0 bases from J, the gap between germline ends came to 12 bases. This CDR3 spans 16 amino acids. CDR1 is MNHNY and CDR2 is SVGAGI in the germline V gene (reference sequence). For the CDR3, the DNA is TGTGCCAGCAGTTACGGGAGGACGTCTAGCACAGATACGCAGTATTTT. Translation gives CASSYGRTSSTDTQYF.

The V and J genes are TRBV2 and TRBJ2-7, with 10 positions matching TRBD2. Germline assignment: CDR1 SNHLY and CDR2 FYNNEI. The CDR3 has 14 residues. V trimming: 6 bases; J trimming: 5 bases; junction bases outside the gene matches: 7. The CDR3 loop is CASSLAGGTDEQYF. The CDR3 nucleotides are TGTGCCAGCAGCTTAGCGGGGGGTACAGACGAGCAGTACTTC.

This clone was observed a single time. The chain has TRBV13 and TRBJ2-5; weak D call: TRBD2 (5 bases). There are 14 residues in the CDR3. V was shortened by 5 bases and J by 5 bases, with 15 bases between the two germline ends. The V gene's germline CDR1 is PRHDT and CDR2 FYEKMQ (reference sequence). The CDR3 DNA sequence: TGTGCCAGCAGCCTAATGTCGACGGGGGAGACCCAGTACTTC. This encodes CASSLMSTGETQYF.

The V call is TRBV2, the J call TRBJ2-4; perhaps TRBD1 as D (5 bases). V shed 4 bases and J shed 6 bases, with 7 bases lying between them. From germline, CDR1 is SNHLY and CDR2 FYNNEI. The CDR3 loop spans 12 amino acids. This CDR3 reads CASSGDRNIQYF. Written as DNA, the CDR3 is TGTGCCAGCAGTGGCGACAGAAACATTCAGTACTTC.

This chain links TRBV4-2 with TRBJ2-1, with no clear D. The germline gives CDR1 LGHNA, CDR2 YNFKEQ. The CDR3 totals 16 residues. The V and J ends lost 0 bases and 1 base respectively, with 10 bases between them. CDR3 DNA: TGTGCCAGCAGCCAAGAATTTTTCACTTCCTACAATGAGCAGTTCTTC. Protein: CASSQEFFTSYNEQFF.

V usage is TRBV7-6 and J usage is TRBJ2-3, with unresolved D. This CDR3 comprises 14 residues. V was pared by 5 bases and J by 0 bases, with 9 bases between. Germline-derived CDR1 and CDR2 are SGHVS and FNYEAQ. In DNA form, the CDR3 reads TGTGCCAGCAGCCCGAGGTCTAGCACAGATACGCAGTATTTT. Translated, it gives CASSPRSSTDTQYF.

The CDR3 sequence is CASGLAIYEQYF. Here the CDR3 DNA reads TGTGCTAGTGGTTTGGCAATCTACGAGCAGTACTTC. The chain combines TRBV12-5 with TRBJ2-7; D call uncertain. Germline values: CDR1 LGHNT, CDR2 FRNRAP. Trimming shortened V by 1 base and J by 3 bases, and 4 bases separated the two germline ends. The CDR3 has 12 residues. The full variable domain, with the rest looked up from reference TRBV12-5 and TRBJ2-7, is DARVTQTPRHKVTEMGQEVTMRCQPILGHNTVFWYRQTMMQGLELLAYFRNRAPLDDSGMPKDRFSAEMPDATLATLKIQPSEPRDSAVYFCASGLAIYEQYFGPGTRLTVT.

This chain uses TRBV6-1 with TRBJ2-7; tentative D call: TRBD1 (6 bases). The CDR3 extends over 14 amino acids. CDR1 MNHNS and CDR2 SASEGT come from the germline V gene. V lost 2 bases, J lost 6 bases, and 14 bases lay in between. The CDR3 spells CASSELGGAIEQYF. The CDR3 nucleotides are TGTGCCAGCAGTGAACTTGGGGGCGCGATCGAGCAGTACTTC.

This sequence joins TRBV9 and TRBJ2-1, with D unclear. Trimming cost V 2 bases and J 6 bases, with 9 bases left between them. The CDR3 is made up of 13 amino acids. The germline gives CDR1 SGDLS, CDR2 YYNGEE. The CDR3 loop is CASSVLGLNEQFF. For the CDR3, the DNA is TGTGCCAGCAGCGTCCTCGGTCTCAATGAGCAGTTCTTC.

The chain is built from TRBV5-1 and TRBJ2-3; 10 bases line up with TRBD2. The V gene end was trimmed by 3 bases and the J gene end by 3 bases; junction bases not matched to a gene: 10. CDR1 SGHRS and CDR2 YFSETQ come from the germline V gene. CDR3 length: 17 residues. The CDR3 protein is CASSSPGGSGGTDTQYF. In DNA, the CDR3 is TGCGCCAGCAGCTCCCCGGGGGGTAGCGGGGGGACAGATACGCAGTATTTT.

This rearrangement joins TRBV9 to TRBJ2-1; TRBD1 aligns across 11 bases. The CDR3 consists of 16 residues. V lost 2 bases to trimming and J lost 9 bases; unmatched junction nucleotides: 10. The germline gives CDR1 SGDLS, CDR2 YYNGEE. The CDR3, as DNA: TGTGCCAGCAGCGTGGAGGACAGGGGGCGCAGGGGTGAGCAGTTCTTC. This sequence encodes CASSVEDRGRRGEQFF.

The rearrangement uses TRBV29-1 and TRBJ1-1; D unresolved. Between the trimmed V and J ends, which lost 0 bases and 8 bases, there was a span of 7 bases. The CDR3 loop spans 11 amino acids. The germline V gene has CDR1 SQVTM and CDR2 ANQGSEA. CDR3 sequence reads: CSVEDPREAFF. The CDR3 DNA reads TGCAGCGTTGAAGATCCCAGGGAAGCTTTCTTT.

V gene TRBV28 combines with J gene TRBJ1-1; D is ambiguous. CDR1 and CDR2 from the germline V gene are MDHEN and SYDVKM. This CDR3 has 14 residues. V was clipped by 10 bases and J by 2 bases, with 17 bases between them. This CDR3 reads CATSSLGVNTEAFF. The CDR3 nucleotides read TGTGCCACCAGCTCTCTGGGAGTAAACACTGAAGCTTTCTTT.

CDR3 coding DNA: TGTGCCAGCAGCGCCAGGGACAGTGATAATTCACCCCTCCACTTT. Protein sequence: CASSARDSDNSPLHF. The rearrangement uses TRBV9 and TRBJ1-6; 7 positions agree with TRBD1. CDR1 SGDLS and CDR2 YYNGEE come from the germline V gene. The CDR3 covers 15 residues. The V gene end was trimmed by 3 bases and the J gene end by 5 bases; junction bases not matched to a gene: 5.

CDR3 region: CASSPRDRGDWAFF. The CDR3 nucleotides read TGTGCCAGCTCACCCCGGGACAGGGGGGACTGGGCTTTCTTT. V usage is TRBV18 and J usage is TRBJ1-1, with 11 bases identical to TRBD1. The V segment lost 3 bases and the J segment 11 bases; nucleotides outside the gene matches: 8. Germline values: CDR1 KGHSH, CDR2 LQKENI. CDR3 length equals 14 residues.

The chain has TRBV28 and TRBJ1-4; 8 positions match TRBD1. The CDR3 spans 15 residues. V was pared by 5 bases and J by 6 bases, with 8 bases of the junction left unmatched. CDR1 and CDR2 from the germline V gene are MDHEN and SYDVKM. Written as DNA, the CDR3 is TGTGCCAGCAGTCCGATCGGACAGGGATATGAAAAACTGTTTTTT. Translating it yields CASSPIGQGYEKLFF.

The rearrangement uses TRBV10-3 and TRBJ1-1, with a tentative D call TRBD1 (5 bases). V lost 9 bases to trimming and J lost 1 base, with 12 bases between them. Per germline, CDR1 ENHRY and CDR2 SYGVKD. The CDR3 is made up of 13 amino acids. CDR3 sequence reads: CAIQGIWNTEAFF. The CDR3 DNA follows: TGTGCCATTCAGGGAATTTGGAACACTGAAGCTTTCTTT.

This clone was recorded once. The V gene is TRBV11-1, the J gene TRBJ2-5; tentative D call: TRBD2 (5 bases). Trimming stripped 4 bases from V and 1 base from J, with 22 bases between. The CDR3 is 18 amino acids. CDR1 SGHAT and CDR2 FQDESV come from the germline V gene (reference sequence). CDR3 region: CASSSAPAEVDTQETQYF. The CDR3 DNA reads TGTGCCAGCAGCTCCGCCCCAGCGGAGGTCGACACCCAAGAGACCCAGTACTTC.